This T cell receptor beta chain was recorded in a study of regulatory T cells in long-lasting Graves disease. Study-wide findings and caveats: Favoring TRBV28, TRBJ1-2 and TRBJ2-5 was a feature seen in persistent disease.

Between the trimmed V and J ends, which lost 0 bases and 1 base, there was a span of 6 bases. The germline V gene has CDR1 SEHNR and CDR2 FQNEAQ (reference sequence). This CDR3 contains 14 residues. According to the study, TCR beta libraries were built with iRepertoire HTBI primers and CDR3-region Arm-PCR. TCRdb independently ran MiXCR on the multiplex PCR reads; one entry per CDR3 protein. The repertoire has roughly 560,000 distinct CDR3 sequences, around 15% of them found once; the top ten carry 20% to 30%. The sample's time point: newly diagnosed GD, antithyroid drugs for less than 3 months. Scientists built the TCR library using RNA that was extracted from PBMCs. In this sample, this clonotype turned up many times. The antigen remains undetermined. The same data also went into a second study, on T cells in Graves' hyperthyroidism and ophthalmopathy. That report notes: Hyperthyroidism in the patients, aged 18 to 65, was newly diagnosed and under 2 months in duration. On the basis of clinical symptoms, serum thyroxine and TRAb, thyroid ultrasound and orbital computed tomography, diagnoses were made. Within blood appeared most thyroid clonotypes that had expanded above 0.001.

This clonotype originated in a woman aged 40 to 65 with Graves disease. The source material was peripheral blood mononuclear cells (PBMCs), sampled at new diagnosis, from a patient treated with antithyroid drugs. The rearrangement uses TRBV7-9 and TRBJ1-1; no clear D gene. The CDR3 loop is CASSLAGGNTEAFF. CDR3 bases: TGTGCCAGCAGCTTAGCAGGCGGGAACACTGAAGCTTTCTTT. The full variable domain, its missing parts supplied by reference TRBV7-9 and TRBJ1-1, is DTGVSQNPRHKITKRGQNVTFRCDPISEHNRLYWYRQTLGQGPEFLTYFQNEAQLEKSRLLSDRFSAERPKGSFSTLEIQRTEQGDSAMYLCASSLAGGNTEAFFGQGTRLTVV.